The clone carrying this T cell receptor (beta chain) occurred a few times. Its matching antigen is unknown. This entry belongs to a study of HIV-infected patients and healthy controls. Germline V lookup: CDR1 DFQATT, CDR2 SNEGSKA (reference sequence). The CDR3 is 15 amino acids. Trimming took 1 base from V and 0 from J, leaving 13 bases between them. All unsorted peripheral T cells were captured because whole blood was used without fractionation. Study results and limitations: Healthy controls shared more CDR3 sequences between individuals than HIV-infected patients did. Donor HLA types were not determined in the study. Significant mean usage differences between HIV-infected patients and controls involved eight alpha and eight beta V genes.

About 550 ng RNA was reverse transcribed with alpha and beta constant-region primers. Using multiplexing indices, alpha and beta chain libraries were generated apart by chain-specific third strand synthesis. Second strand DNA was synthesized using a primer at the SP2 site. TCRdb reprocessed the 5' RACE reads with MiXCR, giving one entry per CDR3 protein. This sample has about 6,400 distinct CDR3 sequences, with over 9.5% found just once. This chain links TRBV20-1 with TRBJ2-7; D may be TRBD1 (5 bases). This sequence was found in an adult with HIV infection. The sample was blood, taken before antiretroviral therapy. The DNA of the CDR3 is TGCAGTGCTAGAGTCGCCAGGGCCATCTCCTACGAGCAGTACTTC. This encodes CSARVARAISYEQYF.